This TCR beta chain emerged from a study of shared clonotypes between healthy human individuals. General observations from the study: Generally, naive subsets came out with larger estimated richness than memory subsets. A handful of donors had approximately 4.6% of their naive CD4 clonotypes in common.

Genomic DNA belonging to each subset was distributed in equal measure over several immunoSEQ plates. Sequencing used immunoSEQ multiplex PCR; TCRdb keeps in-frame clones, though not all of them. The repertoire holds about 1 million clones, with roughly 80% as singletons. For this clone: Antigen unknown.

J gave up 8 bases and V 6 bases, and 7 bases lay outside the gene matches. The germline V gene has CDR1 SGHAT and CDR2 FQNNGV. CDR3 length: 13 amino acids. The sequencing sample was made of memory CD4+ T cells sorted from blood. Subset of the sample: CD45RA-negative fraction. The chain recombines TRBV11-2 with TRBJ2-4; TRBD2 matches at 7 bases. This clonotype was sampled from a young man in good health. The CDR3 nucleotides read TGTGCCAGCAGTTTCGCGGGGGTTGACATTCAGTACTTC. Translating gives CASSFAGVDIQYF.